The 6 T cell receptor beta chains given below trace back to one sample, sequenced in a study of blood T cell repertoires in COVID-19. The repertoire was sequenced with immunoSEQ multiplex PCR; TCRdb's copy has only in-frame clones and lacks some. The data contain tens of thousands of clones, about nine tenths of them singletons. The sample taken for sequencing was peripheral blood. The source is an elderly woman with acute or convalescent COVID-19.

CDR3 loop: CASSPLSGQGASDYGYTF. The CDR3 DNA reads TGTGCCAGCTCACCACTTTCGGGACAGGGGGCCAGCGACTATGGCTACACCTTC. The V gene is TRBV18, the J gene TRBJ1-2, with 12 bases aligning to TRBD1. The CDR3 consists of 18 residues. Germline CDR1 is KGHSH and CDR2 is LQKENI. V gave up 1 base and J gave up 3 bases; unmatched junction bases: 9.

This clone was seen only a few times. The rearrangement joins TRBV29-1 to TRBJ2-2; the D gene is possibly TRBD2 (5 bases). The CDR3 loop spans 14 amino acids. Germline lookup yields CDR1 SQVTM and CDR2 ANQGSEA. Trimming shortened V by 2 bases and J by 1 base, and 8 bases separated the two germline ends. The CDR3 sequence is CSVERELNTGELFF. The CDR3 region has the DNA TGCAGCGTTGAAAGGGAGTTGAACACCGGGGAGCTGTTTTTT.

The rearrangement links TRBV3-1 (or the pseudogene TRBV3-2) to TRBJ1-3, with D perhaps TRBD1 (5 bases). CDR1 and CDR2 from the germline V gene are LGHDT and YNNKEL (reference sequence). V lost 0 bases and J 0 bases, leaving 15 bases between the germline ends. The CDR3 contains 18 residues. The CDR3 DNA reads TGTGCCAGCAGCCAAGAGAGACAGAGCATCTACTCTGGAAACACCATATATTTT. Its protein product is CASSQERQSIYSGNTIYF.

The chain employs TRBV2 and TRBJ1-5; 8 positions match TRBD1. The germline V gene encodes CDR1 SNHLY and CDR2 FYNNEI. CDR3 length: 15 residues. After removal of 6 bases from V and 7 bases from J, the junction contained 11 bases not matched to a gene. The CDR3 DNA reads as TGTGCCAGCAGCGGACCCGACAGGGGTGGACAGCCCCAGCATTTT. This translates into CASSGPDRGGQPQHF.

The chain carries TRBV6-6 and TRBJ2-2; 9 bases match TRBD1. CDR1 is MNHNY, CDR2 SVGAGI, per germline (reference sequence). The V gene end was trimmed by 8 bases and the J gene end by 6 bases; junction bases not matched to a gene: 10. There are 15 residues in the CDR3. CDR3 DNA sequence: TGTGCCAGCGACCGAACAGGGGGCGTATCCGGGGAGCTGTTTTTT. Encoded protein: CASDRTGGVSGELFF.

This chain joins TRBV2 and TRBJ2-3, with 9 bases aligning to TRBD2. Trimming at V came to 5 bases and at J to 2 bases, leaving 5 bases not matched to a gene. Germline loops: CDR1 SNHLY, CDR2 FYNNEI. The CDR3 has 15 residues. In DNA form, the CDR3 reads TGTGCCAGCAGTTATGGCGGGGGGGCCACAGATACGCAGTATTTT. This codes for CASSYGGGATDTQYF.